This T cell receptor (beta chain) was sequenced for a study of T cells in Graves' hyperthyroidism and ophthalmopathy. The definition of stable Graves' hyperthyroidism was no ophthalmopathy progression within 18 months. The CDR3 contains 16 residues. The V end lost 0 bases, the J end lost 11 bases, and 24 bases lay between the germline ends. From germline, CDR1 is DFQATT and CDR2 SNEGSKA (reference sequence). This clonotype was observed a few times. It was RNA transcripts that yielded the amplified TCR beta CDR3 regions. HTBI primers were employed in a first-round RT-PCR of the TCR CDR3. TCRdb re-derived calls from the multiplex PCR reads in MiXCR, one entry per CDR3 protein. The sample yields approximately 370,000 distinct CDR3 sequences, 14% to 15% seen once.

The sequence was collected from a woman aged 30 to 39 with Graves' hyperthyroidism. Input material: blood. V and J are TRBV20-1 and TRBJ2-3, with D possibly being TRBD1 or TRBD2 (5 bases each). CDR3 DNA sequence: TGCAGTGCTAGAGATCTTACCTCCGGGACCACTGGTAGGCAGTATTTT. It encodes CSARDLTSGTTGRQYF.